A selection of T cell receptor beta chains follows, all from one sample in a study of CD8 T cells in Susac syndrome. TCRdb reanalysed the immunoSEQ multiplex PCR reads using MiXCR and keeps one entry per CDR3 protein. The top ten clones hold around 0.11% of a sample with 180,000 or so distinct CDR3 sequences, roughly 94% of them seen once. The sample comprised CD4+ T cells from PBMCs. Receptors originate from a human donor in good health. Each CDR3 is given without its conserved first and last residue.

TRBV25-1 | ASSHRDRVSYEQY
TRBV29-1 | SVVAFGTDTQY
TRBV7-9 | ASSTGLALDTQY
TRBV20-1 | SAGTGGELRGQY
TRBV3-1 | ASSPGLEAYEQY
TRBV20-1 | SALRPGQAYEQY
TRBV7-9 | AGEGENNQETQY
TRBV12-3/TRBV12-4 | ASSIGTSAEQF
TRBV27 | ASSPRGTANTGELF
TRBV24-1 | ATSDPPRWSNEQF
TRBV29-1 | SVEYPGPYNEQF
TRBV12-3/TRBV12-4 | ASSLNAREQY
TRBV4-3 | ASSQEDRDSEAF
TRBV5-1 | ASSLRGAPSYEQY
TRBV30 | ACETSGSRGNEQF
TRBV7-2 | ASSLLAGGPIGELF
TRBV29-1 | SAFVGGDTDTQY
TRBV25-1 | ASSKPGQDGYT
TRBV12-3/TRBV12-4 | ASSLVPSGRVTDTQY
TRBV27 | ASSLRPRVAYEQY
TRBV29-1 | SVTSRSEAF
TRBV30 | AWSVRGLYEQY
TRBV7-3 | ASSLSRDFATQY
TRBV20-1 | SAARQSTDTQY
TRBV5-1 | ASSLLTGGEFGYT
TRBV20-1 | SASWDGVSGANVLT
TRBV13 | ASSFRPVPEQY
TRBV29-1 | SVRGSNQPQH
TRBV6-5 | ASRTAALSSYEQY
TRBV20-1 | SAGGGTSGITDTQY
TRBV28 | ASSSQGGSGQPQH
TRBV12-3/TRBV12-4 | ASSLESGLANEQY
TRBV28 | ASRPSGALLYEQY
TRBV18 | ASSPNIRTHQETQY
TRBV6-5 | ASSYWQREGPGELF
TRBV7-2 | ASSFGQFLSTDTQY
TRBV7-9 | ASSSSGGPDTQY
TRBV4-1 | ASSQVTGDEQY
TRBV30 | AWSWGGNSNQPQH
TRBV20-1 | SASGKTYEQY
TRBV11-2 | ASSLFVETQY
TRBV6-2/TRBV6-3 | ASSLGTLLQPQH
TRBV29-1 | SVKGTLNTEAF
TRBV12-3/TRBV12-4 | ASRAGANVLT
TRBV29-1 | SVPAWRTSNTGELF
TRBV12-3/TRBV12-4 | ASSSTRVRQETQY
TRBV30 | AWGGGHSNEQF
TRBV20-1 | SALAGGPYEQY
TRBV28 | ASETGGIQETQY
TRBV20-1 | SAGQYSNQPQH